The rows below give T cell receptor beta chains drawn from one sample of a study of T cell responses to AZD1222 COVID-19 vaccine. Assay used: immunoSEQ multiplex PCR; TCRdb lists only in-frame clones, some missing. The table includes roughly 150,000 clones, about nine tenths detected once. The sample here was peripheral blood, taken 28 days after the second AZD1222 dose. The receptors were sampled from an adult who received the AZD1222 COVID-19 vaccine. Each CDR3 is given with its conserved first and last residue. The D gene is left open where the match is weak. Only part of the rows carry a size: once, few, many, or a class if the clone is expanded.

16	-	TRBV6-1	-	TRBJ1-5	TGTGCCAGCAGTGAAGTCGAGGGGTATAGCAATCAGCCCCAGCATTTT	CASSEVEGYSNQPQHF
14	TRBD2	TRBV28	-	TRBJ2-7	TGTGCCAGCAGTTTGGGGGGGATCCTCTACGAGCAGTACTTC	CASSLGGILYEQYF
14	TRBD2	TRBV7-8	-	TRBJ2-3	TGTGCCACACGGAGTAGCGGGGGGGCGGGTACGCAGTATTTT	CATRSSGGAGTQYF
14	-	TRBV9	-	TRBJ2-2	TGTGCCAGCAGCCCTCGGGTATACACCGGGGAGCTGTTTTTT	CASSPRVYTGELFF
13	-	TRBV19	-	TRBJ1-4	TGTGCCAGTAAAACCGAAACTAATGAAAAACTGTTTTTT	CASKTETNEKLFF
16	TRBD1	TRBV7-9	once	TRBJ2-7	TGTGCCAGCAGCTTAGCATTCGGACAGGGGGCGGACGAGCAGTACTTC	CASSLAFGQGADEQYF
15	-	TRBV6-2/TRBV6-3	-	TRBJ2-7	TGTGCCAGCAGTTACGTAGGAGCAAAAACCTACGAGCAGTACTTC	CASSYVGAKTYEQYF
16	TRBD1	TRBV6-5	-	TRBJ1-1	TGTGCCAGCAGTTCCTACTCCGTTTCACAGGGGTCTGAAGCTTTCTTT	CASSSYSVSQGSEAFF
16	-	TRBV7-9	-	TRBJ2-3	TGTGCCAGCAGCTCCGACACACGCCCGAACACAGATACGCAGTATTTT	CASSSDTRPNTDTQYF
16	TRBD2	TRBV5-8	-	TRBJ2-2	TGTGCCAGCAGCCCTCCCCGACGGGGGGGCCCCGGGGAGCTGTTTTTT	CASSPPRRGGPGELFF
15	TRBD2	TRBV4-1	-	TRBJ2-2	TGCGCCAGCAGGCAGACTAGCGGGGGCACCGGGGAGCTGTTTTTT	CASRQTSGGTGELFF
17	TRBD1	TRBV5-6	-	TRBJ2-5	TGTGCCAGCAGCTTGAGCTCACAGGGGGCCCCCCAAGAGACCCAGTACTTC	CASSLSSQGAPQETQYF
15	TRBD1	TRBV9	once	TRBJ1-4	TGTGCCAGCAGCGGAACCGGGACAGGAGGTGAAAAACTGTTTTTT	CASSGTGTGGEKLFF
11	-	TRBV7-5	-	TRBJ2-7	TGTGCCAGAAGCTTGTCCTACGAGCAGTACTTC	CARSLSYEQYF